The 2 T cell receptor beta chains below were found in one sample sequenced in a study of cytomegalovirus exposure and HLA in healthy donors. 60 Vbeta and 13 Jbeta primers were used in PCR. The table came from immunoSEQ multiplex PCR; TCRdb's copy has only in-frame clones and leaves some out. The sample has roughly 200,000 clones; around 74% are singletons. The material sequenced was PBMCs. These receptors originate from a male donor in good health and CMV-seronegative.

This sequence joins TRBV11-2 and TRBJ2-7; 12 bases line up with TRBD1. The CDR3 loop spans 17 amino acids. J lost 2 bases, V lost 5 bases, and 10 bases had no gene match. CDR1 SGHAT and CDR2 FQNNGV come from the germline V gene. This CDR3 is CASSPSWGQGAAYEQYF. The CDR3 DNA follows: TGTGCCAGCAGCCCGTCGTGGGGACAGGGGGCGGCCTACGAGCAGTACTTC.

The V gene is TRBV30, the J gene TRBJ1-3; D is possibly TRBD1 (5 bases). Trimming took off 2 bases at V and 4 bases at J, with 9 bases between the two ends. This CDR3 is 13 amino acids long. The germline V gene has CDR1 GTSNPN and CDR2 SVGIG (reference sequence). The CDR3 region has the DNA TGTGCCTGGAGTCCGGGACTCGGAAACACCATATATTTT. This encodes CAWSPGLGNTIYF.